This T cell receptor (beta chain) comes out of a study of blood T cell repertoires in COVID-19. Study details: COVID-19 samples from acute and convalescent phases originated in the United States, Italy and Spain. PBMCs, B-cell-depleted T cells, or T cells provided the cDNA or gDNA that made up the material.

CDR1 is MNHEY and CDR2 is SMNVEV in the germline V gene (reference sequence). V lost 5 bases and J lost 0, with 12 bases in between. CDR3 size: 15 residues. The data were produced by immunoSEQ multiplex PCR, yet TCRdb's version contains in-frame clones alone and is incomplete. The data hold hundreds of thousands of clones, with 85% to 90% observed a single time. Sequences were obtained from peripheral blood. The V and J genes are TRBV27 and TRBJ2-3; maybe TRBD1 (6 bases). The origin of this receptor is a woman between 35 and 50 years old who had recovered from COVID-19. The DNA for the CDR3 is TGTGCCAGCAGTCCAACAACAGGGAGCACAGATACGCAGTATTTT. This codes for CASSPTTGSTDTQYF.